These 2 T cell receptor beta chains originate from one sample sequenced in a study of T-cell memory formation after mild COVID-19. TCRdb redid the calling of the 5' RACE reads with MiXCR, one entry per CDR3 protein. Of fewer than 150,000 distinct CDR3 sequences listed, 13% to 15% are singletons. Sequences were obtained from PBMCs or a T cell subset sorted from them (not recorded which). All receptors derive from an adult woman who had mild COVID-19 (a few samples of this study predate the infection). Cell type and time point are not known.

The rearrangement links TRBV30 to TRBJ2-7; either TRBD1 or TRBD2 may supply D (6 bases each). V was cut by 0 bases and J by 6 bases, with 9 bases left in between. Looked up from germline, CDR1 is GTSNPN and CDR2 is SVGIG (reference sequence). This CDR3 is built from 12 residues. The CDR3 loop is CAWSVTGAEQYF. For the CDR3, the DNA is TGTGCCTGGAGTGTGACGGGGGCCGAGCAGTACTTC.

The CDR3 DNA sequence: TGTGCCTGGACCCTGGGACTAGCGGGAGGTACCTACAATGAGCAGTTCTTC. Translation gives CAWTLGLAGGTYNEQFF. This chain links TRBV30 with TRBJ2-1; 15 positions agree with TRBD2. The length of the CDR3 is 17 residues. Germline lookup yields CDR1 GTSNPN and CDR2 SVGIG (reference sequence). V lost 4 bases and J lost 2; bases outside the gene matches: 6.